The rows below give T cell receptor beta chains drawn from one sample of a study of spatial heterogeneity in lung cancer. TCRdb itself ran the 5' RACE reads through MiXCR, one entry per CDR3 protein. The sample records tens of thousands of distinct CDR3 sequences, approximately 5.6% being singletons. Source: PBMCs, taken at surgery. All receptors come from a female donor with early-stage non-small cell lung cancer. The CDR3 runs from the conserved cysteine through the conserved F or W. D genes are given only for firm matches. Not every row has a clone size; where given, it reads once, few, many or a size class.

clone size,V gene,CDR3 length,D gene,J gene,CDR3 DNA,CDR3 protein
many,TRBV20-1,15,TRBD2,TRBJ2-3,TGCAGTGCTTTCGACCCGGGAGGTTCCACAGATACGCAGTATTTT,CSAFDPGGSTDTQYF
many,TRBV10-3,12,TRBD1,TRBJ1-4,TGTGCCATCGGGCAGGGGGGCGAAAAACTGTTTTTT,CAIGQGGEKLFF
few,TRBV7-3,13,.,TRBJ2-5,TGTGCCAGCAGCCCCGTGGGGGTAAAGACCCAGTACTTC,CASSPVGVKTQYF
many,TRBV12-3/TRBV12-4,15,TRBD2,TRBJ2-1,TGTGCCAGCAGTCCGACTAGCGGGGGAGGGGATGAGCAGTTCTTC,CASSPTSGGGDEQFF
many,TRBV5-1,17,.,TRBJ2-1,TGCGCCAGCAGCTTGGATCAGCTGACCAGCTCCTACAATGAGCAGTTCTTC,CASSLDQLTSSYNEQFF
few,TRBV20-1,15,.,TRBJ1-2,TGCAGTGCTAGGGCCAATGGGGGGGCCGCCTATGGCTACACCTTC,CSARANGGAAYGYTF
medium-sized,TRBV28,13,.,TRBJ2-3,TGTGCCAGCAGTCTGGACAGCACAGATACGCAGTATTTT,CASSLDSTDTQYF
few,TRBV20-1,14,TRBD1,TRBJ2-7,TGCAGTGCTCCAATCCCGGGACAGAGAGACGAGCAGTACTTC,CSAPIPGQRDEQYF
few,TRBV19,16,.,TRBJ1-2,TGTGCCAGTAGTATAGACGGCAGAAATATACGCTATGGCTACACCTTC,CASSIDGRNIRYGYTF
few,TRBV7-3,13,.,TRBJ1-2,TGTGCCAGCAGCCCAAATGGGCAGGAAGGCTACACCTTC,CASSPNGQEGYTF
.,TRBV6-5,14,TRBD1,TRBJ1-4,TGTGCCAGCAAATCCGGGACAGGGGCTGAAAAACTGTTTTTT,CASKSGTGAEKLFF
many,TRBV7-8,15,TRBD1,TRBJ2-7,TGTGCCAGCAGCACGAGACAGGGGGCGCGGGCCGAGCAGTACTTC,CASSTRQGARAEQYF
many,TRBV12-3/TRBV12-4,15,TRBD1,TRBJ1-6,TGTGCCAGCAGTCCGAGACAGGGTTTTAATTCACCCCTCCACTTT,CASSPRQGFNSPLHF
.,TRBV5-1,15,TRBD1,TRBJ2-4,TGCGCCAGCAGACCGGGACAGGGAGAGGGGTACATTCAGTACTTC,CASRPGQGEGYIQYF
many,TRBV29-1,13,.,TRBJ1-2,TGCAGCGTGGCATGGACCGGCGGGGCGGGCTACACCTTC,CSVAWTGGAGYTF
.,TRBV7-2,15,.,TRBJ1-1,TGTGCCAGCAGCTACGTCATGGGGGGTGGCACTGAAGCTTTCTTT,CASSYVMGGGTEAFF
many,TRBV9,13,.,TRBJ2-3,TGTGCCAGCAGCGTAGCCCTCCCAGATACGCAGTATTTT,CASSVALPDTQYF
many,TRBV2,13,TRBD1,TRBJ1-1,TGTGCCAGCGCGACAGGGGAAGTGCGCGAAGCTTTCTTT,CASATGEVREAFF
many,TRBV5-6,17,TRBD2,TRBJ2-1,TGTGCCAGCAGCAAATCCTGGCGGGGGTCAGTCCACAATGAGCAGTTCTTC,CASSKSWRGSVHNEQFF
few,TRBV11-3,17,TRBD2,TRBJ2-2,TGTGCCAGCAGCTCCGGACTAGCGGGGGGGCACACCGGGGAGCTGTTTTTT,CASSSGLAGGHTGELFF
many,TRBV7-2,15,.,TRBJ2-1,TGTGCCAGCAGTCCTCTAGGGAATACCTACAATGAGCAGTTCTTC,CASSPLGNTYNEQFF
.,TRBV7-6,12,.,TRBJ2-3,TGTGCCAGCAGCTTAGTAGTAGATACGCAGTATTTT,CASSLVVDTQYF